The following is a T cell receptor beta chain sequence with its context. It lacks a known antigen. No quality values exist for individual bases; no much larger clone is one base distant. This entry comes from a study of cytomegalovirus exposure and HLA in healthy donors (dated by TCRdb to 2016 to 2017). General notes on the study: In an earlier analysis of fewer than 750 of the donors, less than 350 Gb of sequence data and 100 million or so unique TCR beta sequences from about 179 million T cells were reported. An early release covering 550 to 700 HLA-typed donors comprised about 300 gigabases of sequencing data and some 79 million unique TCR sequences. Of the approximately 400 genotyped donors, roughly 76% were placed in the genetic ancestry cluster associated with self-reported Caucasian donors. The aim of the study was to test whether cataloging public T cell receptors could identify signatures of past pathogen exposure. The study profiled the T cell repertoires of around 700 subjects by immunosequencing and related them to cytomegalovirus serostatus. A separate validation cohort of approximately 120 different subjects was used in addition to the roughly 640-subject first cohort. High-throughput TCR immunosequencing, statistical association of individual TCRs with disease status, and machine learning were combined to predict cytomegalovirus infection status. A later analysis re-analyzed previously published TCR beta repertoires from 500 to 700 donors and added high-resolution HLA genotyping to study TCR occurrence patterns. Rather than drawing on any new phenotypic data, the later analysis identified candidate immune exposures from TCR beta sequences and the way those sequences occurred across donors. An earlier analysis of around 640 of the donors used high-throughput TCR beta sequencing to judge whether each TCR beta V gene segment behaved as functional or pseudogenic. Alongside the repertoire data, information on donor age, sex, ethnicity and CMV serostatus was compiled. A later genetic analysis took genome-wide SNP genotypes for about three fifths of the 666 donors and used that subset as a discovery cohort. All discovery cohort repertoires had been generated on a single sequencing platform. HLA typing included class I and class II loci at four-digit resolution. The number of typed donors differed by locus: about 620-630 for A, B, C, DRB1 and DQB1; 500 to 550 for DQA1; over 600 for DPA1; and approximately 450 for DPB1. Because of strong linkage in the cohort, five DR-DQ haplotypes were treated as single units for association and clustering. On average, roughly 250,000 unique TCR beta nucleotide sequences were sequenced per donor among several hundred genotyped donors of the cohort, with 15% to 20% of those sequences being non-productive.

The cohort comprised around 700 healthy bone marrow donors. At the time of sampling, all cohort members were nominally healthy, though unrecorded immune exposures were likely present. The donor was CMV seronegative and belonged to the group of under 400 seronegative cohort members. Every donor gave a peripheral blood sample, and the peripheral blood mononuclear cells from that sample were used for TCR beta sequencing. The Qiagen DNeasy Blood Extraction Kit was used to extract genomic DNA from the blood cell samples. Broad study findings and their caveats: While some public TCRs were present in many individuals, most TCR sequences turned up only very rarely across donors. Some IMGT-functional V segments, including TRBV6-2 and TRBV6-3, could not be told apart with the 87-base-pair reads, so those segments were excluded. A few of the identified cytomegalovirus-associated TCR beta chains were confirmed in vitro to be specific for cytomegalovirus antigens. In a later analysis, HLA-associated TCR beta chains showed more clonal expansion and lower generation probabilities than non-associated chains that were equally common. HLA typing was unavailable for some donors at each locus, so association tests used only the typed subset. The classifier was reported to diagnose cytomegalovirus status with high specificity and sensitivity in both the original and validation cohorts. A later analysis reported that several top co-occurrence clusters appeared linked to parvovirus B19, influenza, CMV and Epstein-Barr virus. A later analysis associated 15,000 to 20,000 TCR beta sequences with specific HLA alleles at a false discovery rate of 0.05. In the study, around 150 TCR beta chains were listed as associated with cytomegalovirus. An earlier analysis of 587 of the donors showed that most TCR beta V segments appeared in productive rearrangements either about 90% or about 30% of the time, which broadly matched IMGT annotations. A later analysis found that most CMV-associated TCR beta chains appeared HLA-restricted, with HLA associations seemingly driven largely by CMV exposure. A further reported finding was that TCR beta sequences accurately predicted the HLA-A and HLA-B alleles for most subjects in the first cohort. Correlated functional status among segregating V segments might reflect linkage disequilibrium, but an unknown experimental factor could not be ruled out. Immune exposure information for the cohort was limited to CMV serostatus. About 17 rarely observed V segments, including chromosome 9 orphons, were excluded from the earlier analysis of approximately 600 of the donors because counts were too low. The sequencing pipeline was judged likely to have produced a cluster of highly shared sequence variants as a technical artifact. Sequencing depth was assumed to be roughly uniform across donors in the presence/absence analyses, though that assumption may not hold. When HLA alleles, especially DR and DQ, strongly co-occurred, attributing TCR associations to individual alleles was difficult. The authors suggested that the approach could potentially be extended to other disease states and immunological phenotypes. A later genetic analysis reported fewer N-insertions in productive TCRs among donors in an Asian-associated ancestry cluster than the roughly 620-donor mean. In this cohort, only TCR beta chains were sequenced, and detectable features were limited by the absence of alpha or paired-chain data. In a later analysis, TCR association rates were found to vary across HLA loci, with the most associated TCRs seen for DRB1 alleles and the fewest for HLA-C alleles. An association between a missense DCLRE1C variant and V-gene and J-gene trimming of TCR beta chains was found in a later genetic analysis and replicated in an independent cohort.

Receptor amplification or capture employed the immunoSEQ multiplex PCR assay. The multiplex PCR relied on a mix of 60 forward primers for TCR Vbeta segments and 13 reverse primers for TCR Jbeta segments. A multiplex PCR assay on genomic DNA amplified the CDR3 region of rearranged TCR beta genes. Amplified TCR beta libraries were sequenced as 87-base-pair reads on the Illumina HiSeq System. The source study handled its data this way. A later analysis tallied around 80 million unique TCR beta chains across the 660 or so repertoires, and some 12 million of those chains were shared by two or more donors. To remove PCR and sequencing errors, raw reads were error-corrected and collapsed into unique sequences using a nearest-neighbor algorithm that merged closely related sequences. CDR3 sequences were aligned to IMGT reference sequences to assign V, D and J gene segments. For a sequence to be retained, a match of at least six nucleotides to both a V gene segment and a J gene segment was required. A rearrangement was called productive if the CDR3 had no stop codons and remained in frame with V and J, and every other rearrangement was called non-productive. Following IMGT convention, CDR3 was defined as the stretch from the second conserved V-encoded cysteine up to the conserved J-encoded phenylalanine. The earlier analysis of about 560 of the donors excluded any sequence lacking an unambiguous match to a single V gene segment. An earlier analysis of fewer than 750 of the donors called V segments functional above 56.7% productive rearrangements and segregating when the between-donor standard deviation exceeded 5%. A statistical classification framework was built to diagnose cytomegalovirus status from the catalog of TCR beta chain sequences. In a later analysis, TCR nucleotide sequences were compared against IMGT/GENE-DB human TR gene sequences so that V and J genes could be assigned. Using the TCRdist pipeline, a later analysis assigned CDR3 sequences along with most-parsimonious VDJ recombination scenarios. In a later analysis, each TCR beta chain was defined by its CDR3 amino acid sequence together with its V-gene family, and reads without a unique V-gene family were excluded. A later analysis removed 550 to 650 highly shared, low-generation-probability nucleotide sequences to deal with suspected cross-contamination and a sequencing artifact. In a later analysis, a clonal expansion index for each public chain was calculated from normalized within-repertoire ranks of inferred template counts. In a later analysis, generation probabilities were computed with a VDJ recombination model fitted to out-of-frame rearrangements, and the resulting probabilities were checked against IGoR. In a later analysis, hypergeometric tests were used to score TCR-TCR, TCR-HLA and TCR-CMV co-occurrence, with a repertoire-size bias correction applied to TCR pairs. False discovery rates were estimated in a later analysis by permuting HLA or CMV assignments 20 times. In a later analysis, co-occurring TCRs were grouped with DBSCAN, and TCRdist sequence similarity was added when clustering was performed within HLA-allele-positive subsets. Repertoires with fewer than 30,000 or more than 120,000 public chains, plus five repertoires with anomalous nucleotide sharing, were excluded from co-occurrence clustering. TCRdb took this table from immuneACCESS and kept in-frame rearrangements with V and J called. Such tables lack part of the clones; where checked against another copy, unresolved V genes explain under half of the gap, and the rest is unexplained. V and J calls and clone size come straight from that table; D and trimming were deduced from the DNA. In this sample the table shows roughly 130,000 clones, around 81% of which occur a single time. About 0.74% of the sample is held by the ten biggest clonotypes.

From its cysteine to its phenylalanine, the CDR3 spans 11 amino acids. Only the CDR3 DNA stays, 33 bases, in frame from base 1. Deletion took 6 bases off V and 6 bases off J, with a span of 9 bases between the germline ends. CDR1 and CDR2 were assigned from the germline V gene as MNHEY and SVGAGI. The chain uses TRBV6-5 and TRBJ2-7; no D gene can be assigned with confidence. The receptor comes from a man aged 18 to 30 in good health and CMV-seronegative. The sample consisted of PBMCs. The bases are TGTGCCAGCAGCGATGGCCGCGAGCAGTACTTC. It encodes CASSDGREQYF.